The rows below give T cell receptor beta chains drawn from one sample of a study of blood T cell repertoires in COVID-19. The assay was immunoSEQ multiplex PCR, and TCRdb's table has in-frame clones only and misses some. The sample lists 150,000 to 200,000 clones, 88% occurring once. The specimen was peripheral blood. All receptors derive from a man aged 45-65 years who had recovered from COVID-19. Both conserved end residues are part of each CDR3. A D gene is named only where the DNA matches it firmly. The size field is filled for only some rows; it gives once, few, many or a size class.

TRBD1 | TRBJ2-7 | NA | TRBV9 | TGTGCCAGCAGCGTAGTTGATGGACAGGGGGCGCGCGAGCAGTACTTC | CASSVVDGQGAREQYF
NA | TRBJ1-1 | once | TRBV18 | TGTGCCAGCTCCGGAGCCCCGGACAGCACTGAAGCTTTCTTT | CASSGAPDSTEAFF
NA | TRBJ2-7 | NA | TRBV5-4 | TGTGCCAGCAGCTTTGGCAGAAGCTCCTACGAGCAGTACTTC | CASSFGRSSYEQYF
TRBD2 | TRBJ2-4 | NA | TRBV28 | TGTGCCAGCAGTTTCGGGGGGGTATCGGCCAAAAACATTCAGTACTTC | CASSFGGVSAKNIQYF
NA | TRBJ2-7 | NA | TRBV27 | TGTGCCAGCAGTTTATCGGCAGCCTACGAGCAGTACTTC | CASSLSAAYEQYF
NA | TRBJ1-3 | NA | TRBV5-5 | TGTGCCAGCAGCCCGGGACTGTTCTCTGGAAACACCATATATTTT | CASSPGLFSGNTIYF
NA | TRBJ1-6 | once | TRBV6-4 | TGTGCCAGCAGTCCGACAGATCTTAATTCACCCCTCCACTTT | CASSPTDLNSPLHF
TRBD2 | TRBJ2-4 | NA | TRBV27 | TGTGCCAGCAGTTTGCCTTCCGGGGGAGGGCTGGTTTGGGCCAAAAACATTCAGTACTTC | CASSLPSGGGLVWAKNIQYF
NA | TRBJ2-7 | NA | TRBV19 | TGTGCCAGTAGTATCGGCAGGGGCTACGAGCAGTACTTC | CASSIGRGYEQYF
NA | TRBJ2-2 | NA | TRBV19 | TGTGCCAGTAGTATAGAATCCAGCGGGGAGCTGTTTTTT | CASSIESSGELFF
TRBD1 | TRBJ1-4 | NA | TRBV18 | TGTGCCAGCTCACCCCGAGGGGGCACTAATGAAAAACTGTTTTTT | CASSPRGGTNEKLFF
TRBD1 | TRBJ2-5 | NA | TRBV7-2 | TGTGCCAGCAGCCCCGACCCGACAGGGGGCTTGAAGACCCAGTACTTC | CASSPDPTGGLKTQYF
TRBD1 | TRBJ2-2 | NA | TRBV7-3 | TGTGCCAGCAGCCCAACTGGGACAGGAAGCGGGGAGCTGTTTTTT | CASSPTGTGSGELFF
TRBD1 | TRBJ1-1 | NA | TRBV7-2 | TGTGCCAGCAGCCCCCGGACAGGGGCGAACACTGAAGCTTTCTTT | CASSPRTGANTEAFF
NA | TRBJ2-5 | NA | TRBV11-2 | TGTGCCAGCAGCTTAGGGGGACAAGCTCAAGAGACCCAGTACTTC | CASSLGGQAQETQYF
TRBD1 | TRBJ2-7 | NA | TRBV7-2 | TGTGCCAGCAGCTTAGAGGCCCAGGGGGCGCATGAGCAGTACTTC | CASSLEAQGAHEQYF
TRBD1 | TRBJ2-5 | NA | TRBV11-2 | TGTGCCAGCAGCCTCACAGGGGCCGAGACCCAGTACTTC | CASSLTGAETQYF
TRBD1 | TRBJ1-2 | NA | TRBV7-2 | TGTGCCAGCAGCCTTTGGGGACAGGGCGGCTACACCTTC | CASSLWGQGGYTF
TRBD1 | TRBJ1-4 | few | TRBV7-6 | TGTGCCAGCAGCCCGTACGGACAGGGGGCTGGTGAAAAACTGTTTTTT | CASSPYGQGAGEKLFF
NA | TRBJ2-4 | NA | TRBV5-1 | TGCGCCAGCAGCTTGGTAACAGGGTCCGGGGACATTCAGTACTTC | CASSLVTGSGDIQYF
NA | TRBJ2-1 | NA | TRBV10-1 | TGCGCCAGCAGTGATTTCTATGAACAGGGCTCCTACAATGAGCAGTTCTTC | CASSDFYEQGSYNEQFF
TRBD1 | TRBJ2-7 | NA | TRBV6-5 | TGTGCCAGCAGTTACTCCCGGACAGGTCTTTCCTACGAGCAGTACTTC | CASSYSRTGLSYEQYF
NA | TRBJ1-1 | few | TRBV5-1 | TGCGCCAGCAGCTTGGCCGGAGGGTCTGAAGCTTTCTTT | CASSLAGGSEAFF
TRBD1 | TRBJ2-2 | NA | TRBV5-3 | TGTGCCAACCGGCCCCGACCGGGACAGGGGGCGAGCACCGGGGAGCTGTTTTTT | CANRPRPGQGASTGELFF
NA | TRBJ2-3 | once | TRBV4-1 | TGCGCCAGCAGCCAAGTATACAAACCAGATACGCAGTATTTT | CASSQVYKPDTQYF
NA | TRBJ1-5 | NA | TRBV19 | TGTGCCAGTAGTATAAGGGGTGGTCAGAATCAGCCCCAGCATTTT | CASSIRGGQNQPQHF
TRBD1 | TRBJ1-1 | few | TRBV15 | TGTGCCACCAGCCGCAAACAGGGGAGCACTGAAGCTTTCTTT | CATSRKQGSTEAFF
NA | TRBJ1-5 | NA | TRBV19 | TGTGCCAGTAGTCGACAGGTTATAGTAGAGGAAAGCAATCAGCCCCAGCATTTT | CASSRQVIVEESNQPQHF
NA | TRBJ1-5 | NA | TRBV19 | TGTGCCAGTAGTATAGTCTGGTCCCAGGCCCAGCATTTT | CASSIVWSQAQHF
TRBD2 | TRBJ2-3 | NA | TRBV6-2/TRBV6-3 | TGTGCCAGCAGCATTTGGGGGGGTGGCGCAGATACGCAGTATTTT | CASSIWGGGADTQYF
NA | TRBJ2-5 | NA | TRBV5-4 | TGTGCCAGCAGCCCGAATGGGGCGAGAGAGACCCAGTACTTC | CASSPNGARETQYF
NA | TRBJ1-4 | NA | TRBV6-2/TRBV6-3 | TGTGCCAGCAGTCCCAGGGGAACAACTAATGAAAAACTGTTTTTT | CASSPRGTTNEKLFF
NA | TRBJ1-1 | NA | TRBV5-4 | TGTGCCAGCAGCTTTGGGACACCGAAGGACACTGAAGCTTTCTTT | CASSFGTPKDTEAFF
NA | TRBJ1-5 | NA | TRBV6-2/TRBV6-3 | TGTGCCAGCAGTTCCCCTTACAGGGTGACGGATCAGCCCCAGCATTTT | CASSSPYRVTDQPQHF
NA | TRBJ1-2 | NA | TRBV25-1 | TGTGCCAGCAGTGAATTGTACGGCTATGGCTACACCTTC | CASSELYGYGYTF
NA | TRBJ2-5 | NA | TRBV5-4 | TGTGCCAGCAGTCGACAGCAAGAGACCCAGTACTTC | CASSRQQETQYF
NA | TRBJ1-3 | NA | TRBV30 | TGTGCCTGGAGGGTCTGGGCAGGGTCCTCTGGAAACACCATATATTTT | CAWRVWAGSSGNTIYF
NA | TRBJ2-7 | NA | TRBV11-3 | TGTGCCAGCAGCCTAAGGGCTAGCGAGTCCTACGAGCAGTACTTC | CASSLRASESYEQYF
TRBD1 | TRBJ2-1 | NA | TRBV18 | TGTGCCAGCTCACTCGGACAGGGGGGCTACAATGAGCAGTTCTTC | CASSLGQGGYNEQFF
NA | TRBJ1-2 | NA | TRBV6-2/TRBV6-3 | TGTGCCAGCAGTACTCCCGGGGGTAACTATGGCTACACCTTC | CASSTPGGNYGYTF